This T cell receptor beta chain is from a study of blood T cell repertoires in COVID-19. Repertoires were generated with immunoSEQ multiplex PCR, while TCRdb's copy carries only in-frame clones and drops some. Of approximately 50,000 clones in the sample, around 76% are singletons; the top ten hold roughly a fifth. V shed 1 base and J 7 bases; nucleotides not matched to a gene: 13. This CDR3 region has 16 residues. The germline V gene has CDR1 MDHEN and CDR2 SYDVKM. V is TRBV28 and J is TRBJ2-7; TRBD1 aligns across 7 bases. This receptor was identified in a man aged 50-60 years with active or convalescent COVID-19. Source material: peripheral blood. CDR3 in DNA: TGTGCCAGCAGTTTATTCGGGACAGATGACAAGGGGGAGCAGTACTTC. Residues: CASSLFGTDDKGEQYF.